What follows are 2 T cell receptor beta chains derived from one specimen sequenced in a study of vaccination and CD4 T cells after COVID-19. Treatment specified: approximately 9-day PBMC culture with coronavirus spike peptide pools or control peptides (ViraFEST assay). Sequenced with the Oncomine TCR Beta short-read assay was DNA taken from cultured CD4+ T cells. TCRdb reprocessed the PCR reads with MiXCR, giving one entry per CDR3 protein. The data hold around 10,000 distinct CDR3 sequences, with roughly 72% observed a single time. No antigen is known for these receptors. The specimen sequenced was CD4+ T cells from blood, cultured in vitro. Every receptor here comes from a human donor who had recovered from COVID-19.

Written as DNA, the CDR3 is TGTGCCAGCAGTTACGACGGGAACAGGGTAGCCTACGAGCAGTACTTC. Translated, it gives CASSYDGNRVAYEQYF. This chain connects TRBV6-5 to TRBJ2-7, with D perhaps matching TRBD1 (6 bases). This CDR3 has 16 residues. V was cut by 2 bases and J by 2 bases, with 16 bases left in between. Per the germline V gene, CDR1 is MNHEY and CDR2 is SVGAGI.

The genes are TRBV27 and TRBJ1-1; 8 bases align to TRBD1. Per germline, CDR1 MNHEY and CDR2 SMNVEV (reference sequence). Germline trimming cut 2 bases from V and 4 bases from J; bases unmatched to any gene: 3. This CDR3 has 14 amino acids. CDR3 nucleotides: TGTGCCAGCAGTTTAAGTGGACAGGGCACTGAAGCTTTCTTT. Protein sequence: CASSLSGQGTEAFF.